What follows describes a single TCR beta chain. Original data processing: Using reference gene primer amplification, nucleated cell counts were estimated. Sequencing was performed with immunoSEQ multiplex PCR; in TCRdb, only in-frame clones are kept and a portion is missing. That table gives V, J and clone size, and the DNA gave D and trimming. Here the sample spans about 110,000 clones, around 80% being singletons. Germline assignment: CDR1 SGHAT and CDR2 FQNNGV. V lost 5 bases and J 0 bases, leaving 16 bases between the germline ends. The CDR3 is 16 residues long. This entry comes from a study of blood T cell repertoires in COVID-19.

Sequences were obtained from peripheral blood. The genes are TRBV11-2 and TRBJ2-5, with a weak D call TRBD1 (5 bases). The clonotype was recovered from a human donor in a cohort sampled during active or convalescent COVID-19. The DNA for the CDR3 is TGTGCCAGCAGCCTACCATTGCTGGGGCACCAAGAGACCCAGTACTTC. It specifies CASSLPLLGHQETQYF.